One and the same sample provided the 8 T cell receptor beta chains below, sequenced in a study of immune evolution from preneoplasia to lung adenocarcinoma. Profiling relied on immunoSEQ multiplex PCR, and the TCRdb table lists in-frame clones only, not all of them. Here the sample spans more than 4,500 clones, 80% to 90% being singletons. The sequenced sample was FFPE atypical adenomatous hyperplasia tissue from the lung. Subset described: atypical adenomatous hyperplasia (AAH), lung preneoplasia. Receptors were obtained from a person between 65 and 80 years old with lung adenocarcinoma.

The rearrangement joins TRBV6-5 to TRBJ2-1; 9 nucleotides line up with TRBD1. The germline gives CDR1 MNHEY, CDR2 SVGAGI. This CDR3 is 15 amino acids long. V lost 4 bases to trimming and J lost 4 bases; unmatched junction nucleotides: 5. The CDR3 nucleotides are TGTGCCAGCAGTTCGACCGGGACAGGGTACAATGAGCAGTTCTTC. It is translated as CASSSTGTGYNEQFF.

The chain links TRBV7-6 to TRBJ1-1; D remains ambiguous. Germline V gene lookup returns CDR1 SGHVS and CDR2 FNYEAQ. V shed 0 bases and J shed 7 bases, with 15 bases lying between them. The CDR3 is made up of 15 amino acids. The CDR3 reads CASSLAAGTTFEAFF. Written as DNA, the CDR3 is TGTGCCAGCAGCTTAGCCGCAGGAACTACATTTGAAGCTTTCTTT.

The chain combines TRBV9 with TRBJ1-1; D gene ambiguous. Trimming shortened V by 4 bases and J by 4 bases, and 14 bases separated the two germline ends. CDR3 length: 14 amino acids. The germline V gene has CDR1 SGDLS and CDR2 YYNGEE. The CDR3 spells CASSLEVSRTEAFF. CDR3 DNA sequence: TGTGCCAGCAGCCTTGAAGTAAGCCGCACTGAAGCTTTCTTT.

This clone was detected a few times. The chain is built from TRBV28 and TRBJ2-5; D is undetermined. CDR1 MDHEN and CDR2 SYDVKM come from the germline V gene. Trimming took 2 bases from V and 1 from J, leaving 8 bases between them. This CDR3 has 14 amino acids. The DNA for the CDR3 is TGTGCCAGCAGTTTAGGGCAGCTCCAAGAGACCCAGTACTTC. Translating it yields CASSLGQLQETQYF.

CDR3 amino acids: CASSYRGTNEKLFF. The CDR3 nucleotides read TGTGCCAGTAGTTACAGGGGAACTAATGAAAAACTGTTTTTT. V is TRBV19 and J is TRBJ1-4; 7 nucleotides match TRBD1. Germline assignment: CDR1 LNHDA and CDR2 SQIVND (reference sequence). This CDR3 region has 14 residues. Trimming removed 5 bases from V and 1 base from J; junction bases left unmatched: 1.

The rearrangement links TRBV5-4 to TRBJ2-1; D is undetermined. V was shortened by 1 base and J by 9 bases, with 14 bases between the two germline ends. This CDR3 region has 14 residues. Per germline, CDR1 SGHNT and CDR2 YYREEE (reference sequence). Here the CDR3 reads CASSLNMNPGEQFF. The CDR3 nucleotides read TGTGCCAGCAGCTTGAATATGAACCCCGGTGAGCAGTTCTTC.

V and J are TRBV30 and TRBJ2-1; 8 bases line up with TRBD2. V was clipped by 6 bases and J by 9 bases; unmatched bases: 13. CDR1 is GTSNPN, CDR2 SVGIG, per germline (reference sequence). The CDR3 loop spans 14 amino acids. The DNA for the CDR3 is TGTGCCTGTACCTCCGGGACTAGTCGGGGTGAGCAGTTCTTC. It encodes CACTSGTSRGEQFF.

This rearrangement joins TRBV7-2 to TRBJ2-2; 8 positions match TRBD1. This CDR3 comprises 16 residues. V gave up 5 bases and J gave up 4 bases; unmatched junction bases: 9. Germline assignment: CDR1 SGHTA and CDR2 FQGNSA. CDR3 loop: CASSPRTGPVTGELFF. DNA for the CDR3: TGTGCCAGCAGCCCCCGGACAGGGCCGGTCACCGGGGAGCTGTTTTTT.